Reported below is one TCR beta chain. The CDR3 sequence is 15 residues long. The V and J ends lost 0 bases and 2 bases respectively, with 9 bases between them. Germline CDR1 reads SGHRS; CDR2 reads YFSETQ. This record comes from a study of control samples from healthy donors and cancer patients. Data came from immunoSEQ multiplex PCR; TCRdb stores just in-frame clones and leaves some out. Of 29,000 or so clones detected, around 90% appear once; the ten largest clones hold under 5%. Source material: formalin-fixed, paraffin-embedded tissue. The receptor comes from a female donor with melanoma. The rearrangement uses TRBV5-1 and TRBJ1-3; possibly TRBD1 for D (5 bases). DNA of the CDR3: TGCGCCAGCAGCTTGGATGGGGCCGCTGGAAACACCATATATTTT. It specifies CASSLDGAAGNTIYF.